Included here is one T cell receptor (beta chain) sequence, with context. Its antigen is not identified. These data are taken from a study of cytomegalovirus exposure and HLA in healthy donors. The PCR had 60 Vbeta and 13 Jbeta primers. Using immunoSEQ multiplex PCR, the repertoire was profiled, and TCRdb retains in-frame clones only, with some absent. This sample has under 130,000 clones, with about three quarters found just once. Notes on the study in general: V segments that were indistinguishable, TRBV6-2 and TRBV6-3 among them, were omitted from analysis.

Germline CDR1 and CDR2: SQVTM and ANQGSEA. The CDR3 has 15 amino acids. Trimming removed 5 bases from V and 4 bases from J; junction bases left unmatched: 10. The chain couples TRBV29-1 to TRBJ2-3; TRBD2 matches 9 bases. What was sequenced was PBMCs. The TCR sequence derives from a male donor in good health and CMV-seronegative. For the CDR3, the DNA is TGCAGCGTTCGGGGGACTAGCCGAGACCCAGATACGCAGTATTTT. Its translation: CSVRGTSRDPDTQYF.